This T cell receptor (beta chain) was recovered during a study of T cell responses to AZD1222 COVID-19 vaccine. Study observations and caveats: Per reports, nearly half of all spike-specific TCRs target regions that are unmutated in variants. Spike-specific TCRs gained breadth and depth after people received two AZD1222 doses.

Clones were read by immunoSEQ multiplex PCR, and TCRdb kept only the in-frame ones, dropping some. The sample contains 140,000 or so clones, roughly 94% of which appear only once. Germline loops: CDR1 MNHEY, CDR2 SVGAGI. With V trimmed by 8 bases and J by 2 bases, 9 bases remained unmatched. This CDR3 has 15 amino acids. Details on this clone: The antigen is undetermined.

The starting material was peripheral blood, obtained on day 0 of AZD1222 vaccination. The receptor was derived from an adult in good health. The V gene is TRBV6-5, the J gene TRBJ1-3; TRBD1 matches at 7 bases. The CDR3 DNA follows: TGTGCCAGCGTTTTGGACAGGACTGCTGGAAACACCATATATTTT. Translating it yields CASVLDRTAGNTIYF.